The following is a T cell receptor beta chain sequence with its context. The sample belongs to a study of blood T cell repertoires in COVID-19. Using immunoSEQ multiplex PCR, the repertoire was profiled, and TCRdb retains in-frame clones only, with some absent. The data show about 260,000 clones, with around four fifths seen just once and about 4.6% held by the top ten. CDR1 and CDR2 from the germline V gene are SEHNR and FQNEAQ (reference sequence). V was cut by 8 bases and J by 1 base, with 14 bases left in between. The length of the CDR3 is 14 residues. Material: peripheral blood. This chain links TRBV7-9 with TRBJ1-2, with D perhaps TRBD1 (6 bases). The TCR originated in a man aged 55-75 years who had recovered from COVID-19. The CDR3: CASEPGHLNYGYTF. In nucleotides, the CDR3 is TGTGCCAGCGAACCGGGACACCTTAACTATGGCTACACCTTC.